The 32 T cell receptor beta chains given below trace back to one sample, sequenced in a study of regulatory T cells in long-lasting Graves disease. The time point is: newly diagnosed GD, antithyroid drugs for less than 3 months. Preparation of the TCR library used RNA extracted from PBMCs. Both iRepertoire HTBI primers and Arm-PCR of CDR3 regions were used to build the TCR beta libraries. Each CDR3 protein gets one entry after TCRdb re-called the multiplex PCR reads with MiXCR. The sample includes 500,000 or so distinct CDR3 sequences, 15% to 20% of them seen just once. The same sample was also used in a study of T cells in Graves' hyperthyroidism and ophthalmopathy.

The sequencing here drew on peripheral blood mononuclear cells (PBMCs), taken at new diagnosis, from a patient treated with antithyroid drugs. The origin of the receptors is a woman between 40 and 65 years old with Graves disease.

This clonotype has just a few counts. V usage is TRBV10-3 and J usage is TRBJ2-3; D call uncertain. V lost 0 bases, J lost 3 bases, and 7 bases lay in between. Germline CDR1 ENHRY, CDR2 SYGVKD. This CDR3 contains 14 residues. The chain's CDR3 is CAISESGRTDTQYF. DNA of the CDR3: TGTGCCATCAGTGAGTCCGGCCGGACAGATACGCAGTATTTT.

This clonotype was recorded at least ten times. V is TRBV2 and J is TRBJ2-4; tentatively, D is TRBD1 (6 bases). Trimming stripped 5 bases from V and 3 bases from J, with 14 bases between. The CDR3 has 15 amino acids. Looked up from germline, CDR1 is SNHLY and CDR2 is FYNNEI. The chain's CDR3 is CASSKLTGLKNIQYF. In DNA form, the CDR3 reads TGTGCCAGCAGTAAACTTACAGGGCTCAAAAACATTCAGTACTTC.

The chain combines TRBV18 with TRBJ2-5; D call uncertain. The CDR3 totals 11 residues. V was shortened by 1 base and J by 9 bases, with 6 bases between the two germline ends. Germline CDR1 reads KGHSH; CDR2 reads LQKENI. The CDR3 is CASSPREAQYF. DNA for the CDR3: TGTGCCAGCTCACCACGTGAGGCCCAGTACTTC.

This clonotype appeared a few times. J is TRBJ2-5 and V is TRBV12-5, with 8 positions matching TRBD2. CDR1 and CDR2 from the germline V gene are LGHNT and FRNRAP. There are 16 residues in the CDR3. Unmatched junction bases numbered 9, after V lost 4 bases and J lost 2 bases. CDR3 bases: TGTGCTAGTGGTTACGGTCCAGCGGGGGCTCAAGAGACCCAGTACTTC. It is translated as CASGYGPAGAQETQYF.

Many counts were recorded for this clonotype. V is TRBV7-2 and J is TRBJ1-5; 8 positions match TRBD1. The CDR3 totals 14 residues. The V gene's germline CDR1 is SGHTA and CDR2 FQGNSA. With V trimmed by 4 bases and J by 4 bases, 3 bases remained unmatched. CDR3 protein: CASSSDRGNQPQHF. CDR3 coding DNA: TGTGCCAGCAGCTCAGACAGGGGAAATCAGCCCCAGCATTTT.

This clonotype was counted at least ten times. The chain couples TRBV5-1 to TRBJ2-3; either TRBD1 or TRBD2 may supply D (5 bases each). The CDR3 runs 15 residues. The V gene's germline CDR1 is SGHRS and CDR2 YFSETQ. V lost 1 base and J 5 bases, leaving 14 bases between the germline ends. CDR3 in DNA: TGCGCCAGCAGCTTGCGGTACGAGGGGTTAGATACGCAGTATTTT. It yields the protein CASSLRYEGLDTQYF.

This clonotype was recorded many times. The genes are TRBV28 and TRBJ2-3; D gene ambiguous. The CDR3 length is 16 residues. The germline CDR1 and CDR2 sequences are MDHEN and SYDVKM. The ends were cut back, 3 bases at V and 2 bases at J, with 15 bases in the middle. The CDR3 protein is CASSFPPGHPTDTQYF. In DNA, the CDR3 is TGTGCCAGCAGTTTCCCCCCCGGGCATCCCACAGATACGCAGTATTTT.

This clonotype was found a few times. In DNA, the CDR3 is TGTGCCAGCAGCAGAACCGGACAGATATATGATCAGCCCCAGCATTTT. Residues: CASSRTGQIYDQPQHF. The chain couples TRBV5-5 to TRBJ1-5, with D tentatively TRBD1 (6 bases). Germline-derived CDR1 and CDR2 are SGHKS and YYEKEE (reference sequence). Trimming removed 4 bases from V and 5 bases from J, with 19 bases in between. This CDR3 region has 16 residues.

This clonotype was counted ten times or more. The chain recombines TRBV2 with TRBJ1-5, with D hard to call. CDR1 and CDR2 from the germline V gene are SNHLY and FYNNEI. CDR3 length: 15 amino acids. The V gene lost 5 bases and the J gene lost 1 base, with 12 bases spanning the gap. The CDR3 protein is CASSPFLASNQPQHF. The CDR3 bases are TGTGCCAGCAGTCCTTTTTTGGCGAGCAATCAGCCCCAGCATTTT.

This CDR3 reads CASSYRQGWTEAFF. CDR3 in DNA: TGTGCCAGCAGTTACCGGCAGGGGTGGACTGAAGCTTTCTTT. The rearrangement joins TRBV12-3 or TRBV12-4 to TRBJ1-1; possible D gene TRBD1, 6 bases. This CDR3 spans 14 amino acids. V was trimmed by 4 bases and J by 5 bases, leaving 14 bases between them.

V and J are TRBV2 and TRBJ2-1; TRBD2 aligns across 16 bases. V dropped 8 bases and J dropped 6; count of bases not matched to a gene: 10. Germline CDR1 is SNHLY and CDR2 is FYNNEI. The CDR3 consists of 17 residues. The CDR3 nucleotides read TGTGCCAGCTCAGACCTGGGACTAGCGGGGGGGCCCAATGAGCAGTTCTTC. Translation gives CASSDLGLAGGPNEQFF.

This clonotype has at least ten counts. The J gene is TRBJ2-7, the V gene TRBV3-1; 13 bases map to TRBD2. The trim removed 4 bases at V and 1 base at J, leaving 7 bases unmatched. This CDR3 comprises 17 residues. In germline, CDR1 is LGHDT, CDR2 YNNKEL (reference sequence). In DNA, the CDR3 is TGTGCCAGCAGCCCAGGACTAGCGGGGGTCTTATCCTACGAGCAGTACTTC. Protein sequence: CASSPGLAGVLSYEQYF.

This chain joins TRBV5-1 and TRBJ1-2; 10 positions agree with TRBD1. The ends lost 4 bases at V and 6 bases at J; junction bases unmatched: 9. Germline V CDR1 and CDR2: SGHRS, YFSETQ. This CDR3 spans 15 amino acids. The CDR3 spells CASSPEGQGINGYTF. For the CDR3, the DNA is TGCGCCAGCAGCCCGGAGGGACAGGGGATCAATGGCTACACCTTC.

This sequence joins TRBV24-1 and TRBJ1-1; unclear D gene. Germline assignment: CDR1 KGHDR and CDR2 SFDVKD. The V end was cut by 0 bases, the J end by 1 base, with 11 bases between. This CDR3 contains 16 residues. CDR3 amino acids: CATSDLHGRGNTEAFF. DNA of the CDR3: TGTGCCACCAGTGATTTGCACGGACGTGGGAACACTGAAGCTTTCTTT.

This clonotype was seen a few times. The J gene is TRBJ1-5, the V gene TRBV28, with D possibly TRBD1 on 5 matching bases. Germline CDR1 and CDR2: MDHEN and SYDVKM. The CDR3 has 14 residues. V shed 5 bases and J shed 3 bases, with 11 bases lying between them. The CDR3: CASSITGINQPQHF. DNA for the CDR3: TGTGCCAGCAGTATTACAGGTATCAATCAGCCCCAGCATTTT. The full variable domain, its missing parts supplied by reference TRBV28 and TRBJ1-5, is DVKVTQSSRYLVKRTGEKVFLECVQDMDHENMFWYRQDPGLGLRLIYFSYDVKMKEKGDIPEGYSVSREKKERFSLILESASTNQTSMYLCASSITGINQPQHFGDGTRLSIL.

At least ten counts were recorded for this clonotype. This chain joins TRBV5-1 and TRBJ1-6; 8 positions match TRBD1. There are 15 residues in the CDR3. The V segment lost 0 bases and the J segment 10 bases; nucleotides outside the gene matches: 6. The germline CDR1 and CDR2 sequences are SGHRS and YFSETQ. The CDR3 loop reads CASSLATGAQSPLHF. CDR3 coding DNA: TGCGCCAGCAGCTTGGCGACAGGGGCCCAGTCACCCCTCCACTTT.

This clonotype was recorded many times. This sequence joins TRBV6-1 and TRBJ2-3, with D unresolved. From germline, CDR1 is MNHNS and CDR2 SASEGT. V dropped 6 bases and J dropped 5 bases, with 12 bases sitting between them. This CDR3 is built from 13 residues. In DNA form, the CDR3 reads TGTGCCAGCAGCCCCGGCGGCGTAGATACGCAGTATTTT. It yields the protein CASSPGGVDTQYF.

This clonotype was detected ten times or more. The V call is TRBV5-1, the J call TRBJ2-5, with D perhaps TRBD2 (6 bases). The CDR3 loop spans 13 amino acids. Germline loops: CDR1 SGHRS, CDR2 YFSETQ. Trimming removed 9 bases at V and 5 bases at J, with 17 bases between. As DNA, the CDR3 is TGCGCCAACGAGAAGGGAGGAGGGGAGACCCAGTACTTC. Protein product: CANEKGGGETQYF.

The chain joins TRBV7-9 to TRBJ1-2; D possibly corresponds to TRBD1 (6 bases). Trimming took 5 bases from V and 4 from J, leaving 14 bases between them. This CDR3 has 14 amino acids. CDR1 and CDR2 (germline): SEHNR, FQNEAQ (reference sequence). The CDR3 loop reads CASSPRGAGYGYTF. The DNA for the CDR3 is TGTGCCAGCAGCCCCCGGGGGGCTGGCTATGGCTACACCTTC.

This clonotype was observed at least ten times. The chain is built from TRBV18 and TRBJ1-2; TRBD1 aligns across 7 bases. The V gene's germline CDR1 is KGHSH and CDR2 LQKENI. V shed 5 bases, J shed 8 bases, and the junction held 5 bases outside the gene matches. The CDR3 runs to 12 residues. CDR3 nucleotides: TGTGCCAGCTCAGACCAGGGGGTAGGCTACACCTTC. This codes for CASSDQGVGYTF.

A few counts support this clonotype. CDR3 sequence: CASSISGGPVTGELFF. The DNA for the CDR3 is TGTGCCAGTAGTATAAGCGGGGGGCCAGTCACCGGGGAGCTGTTTTTT. The chain has TRBV19 and TRBJ2-2, with 9 bases lining up with TRBD2. The CDR3 has 16 residues. CDR1 LNHDA and CDR2 SQIVND come from the germline V gene (reference sequence). V dropped 2 bases and J dropped 4; count of bases not matched to a gene: 5.

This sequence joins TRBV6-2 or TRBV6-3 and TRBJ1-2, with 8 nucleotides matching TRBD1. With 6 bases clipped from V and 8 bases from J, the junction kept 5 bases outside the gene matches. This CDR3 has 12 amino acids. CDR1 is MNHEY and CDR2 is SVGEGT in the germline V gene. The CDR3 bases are TGTGCCAGCAGAGGACAGGGACAAGGCTACACCTTC. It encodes CASRGQGQGYTF.

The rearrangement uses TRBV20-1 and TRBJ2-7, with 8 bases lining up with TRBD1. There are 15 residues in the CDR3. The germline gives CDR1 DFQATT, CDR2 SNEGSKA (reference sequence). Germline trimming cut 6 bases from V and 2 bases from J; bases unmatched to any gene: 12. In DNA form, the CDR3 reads TGCAGTGCAACTACCCCTTCAGGGGGCACCTACGAGCAGTACTTC. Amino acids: CSATTPSGGTYEQYF.

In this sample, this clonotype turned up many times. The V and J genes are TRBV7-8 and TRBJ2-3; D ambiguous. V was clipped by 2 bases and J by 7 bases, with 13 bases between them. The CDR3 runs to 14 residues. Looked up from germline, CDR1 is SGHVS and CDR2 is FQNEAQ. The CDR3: CASSLSPTPYTQYF. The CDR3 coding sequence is TGTGCCAGCAGCTTAAGCCCCACCCCGTATACGCAGTATTTT. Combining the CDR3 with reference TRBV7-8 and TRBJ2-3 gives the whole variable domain GAGVSQSPRYKVAKRGQDVALRCDPISGHVSLFWYQQALGQGPEFLTYFQNEAQLDKSGLPSDRFFAERPEGSVSTLKIQRTQQEDSAVYLCASSLSPTPYTQYFGPGTRLTVL.

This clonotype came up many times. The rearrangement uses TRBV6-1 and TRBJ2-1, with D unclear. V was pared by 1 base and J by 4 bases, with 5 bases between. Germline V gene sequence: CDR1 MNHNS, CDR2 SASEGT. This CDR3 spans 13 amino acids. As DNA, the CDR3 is TGTGCCAGCAGTGAAGACCAGTACAATGAGCAGTTCTTC. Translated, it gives CASSEDQYNEQFF.

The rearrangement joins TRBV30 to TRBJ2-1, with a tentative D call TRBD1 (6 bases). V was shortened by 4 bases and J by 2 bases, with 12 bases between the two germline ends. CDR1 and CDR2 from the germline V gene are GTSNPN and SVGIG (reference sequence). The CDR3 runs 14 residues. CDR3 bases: TGTGCCTGGATTGGGGACACCCCCTACAATGAGCAGTTCTTC. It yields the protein CAWIGDTPYNEQFF.

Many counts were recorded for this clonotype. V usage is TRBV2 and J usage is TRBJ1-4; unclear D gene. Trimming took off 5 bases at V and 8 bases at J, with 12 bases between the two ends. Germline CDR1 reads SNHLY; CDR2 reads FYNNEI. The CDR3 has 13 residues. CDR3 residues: CASSSRSGEKLFF. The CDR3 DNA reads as TGTGCCAGCAGTTCACGATCCGGGGAAAAACTGTTTTTT.

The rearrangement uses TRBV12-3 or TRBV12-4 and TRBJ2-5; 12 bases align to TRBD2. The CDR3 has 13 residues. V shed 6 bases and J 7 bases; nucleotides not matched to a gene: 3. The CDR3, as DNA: TGTGCCAGCAGAGGACTAGCGGGGCTGACCCAGTACTTC. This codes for CASRGLAGLTQYF.

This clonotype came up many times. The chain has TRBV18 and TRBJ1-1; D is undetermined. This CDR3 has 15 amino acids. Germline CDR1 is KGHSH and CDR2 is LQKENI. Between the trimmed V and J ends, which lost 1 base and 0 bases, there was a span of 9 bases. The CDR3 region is CASSPRADMNTEAFF. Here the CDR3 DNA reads TGTGCCAGCTCACCACGGGCAGATATGAACACTGAAGCTTTCTTT.

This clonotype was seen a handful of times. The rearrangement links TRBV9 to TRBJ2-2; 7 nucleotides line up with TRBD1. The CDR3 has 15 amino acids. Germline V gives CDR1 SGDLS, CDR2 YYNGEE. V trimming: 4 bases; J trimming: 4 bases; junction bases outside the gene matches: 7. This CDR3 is CASSSRQGSTGELFF. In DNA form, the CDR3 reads TGTGCCAGCAGCTCCCGACAGGGTAGCACCGGGGAGCTGTTTTTT.

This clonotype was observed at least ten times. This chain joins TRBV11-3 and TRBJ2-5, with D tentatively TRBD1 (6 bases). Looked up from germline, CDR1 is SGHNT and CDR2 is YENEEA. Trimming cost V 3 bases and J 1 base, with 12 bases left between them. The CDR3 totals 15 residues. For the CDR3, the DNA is TGTGCCAGCAGCTTGGACAGCCAGATCCAAGAGACCCAGTACTTC. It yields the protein CASSLDSQIQETQYF.

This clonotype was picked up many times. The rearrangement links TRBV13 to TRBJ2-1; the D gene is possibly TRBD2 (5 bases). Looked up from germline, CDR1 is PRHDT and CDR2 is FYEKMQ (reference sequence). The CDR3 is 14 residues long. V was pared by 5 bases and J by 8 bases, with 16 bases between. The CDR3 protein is CASSQRHPEDEQFF. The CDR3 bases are TGTGCCAGCAGCCAGCGACACCCGGAGGATGAGCAGTTCTTC. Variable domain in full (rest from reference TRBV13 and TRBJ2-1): AAGVIQSPRHLIKEKRETATLKCYPIPRHDTVYWYQQGPGQDPQFLISFYEKMQSDKGSIPDRFSAQQFSDYHSELNMSSLELGDSALYFCASSQRHPEDEQFFGPGTRLTVL.